The 14 T cell receptor beta chains given below trace back to one sample, sequenced in a study of blood T cell repertoires in COVID-19. TCRdb's table, derived via immunoSEQ multiplex PCR, lists solely in-frame clones and lacks some. The sample has about 260,000 clones, 88% seen once. Material: peripheral blood. The origin of the receptors is a human donor in a cohort sampled during active COVID-19.

J is TRBJ1-1 and V is TRBV7-9; 10 positions agree with TRBD1. The V segment lost 3 bases and the J segment 5 bases; nucleotides outside the gene matches: 9. CDR3 length equals 16 residues. The germline V gene has CDR1 SEHNR and CDR2 FQNEAQ (reference sequence). Here the CDR3 DNA reads TGTGCCAGCAGCTTCCTCCGGGACAGGGGAGGGACTGAAGCTTTCTTT. Protein sequence: CASSFLRDRGGTEAFF. Full variable domain (outside the CDR3, taken from reference TRBV7-9 and TRBJ1-1): DTGVSQNPRHKITKRGQNVTFRCDPISEHNRLYWYRQTLGQGPEFLTYFQNEAQLEKSRLLSDRFSAERPKGSFSTLEIQRTEQGDSAMYLCASSFLRDRGGTEAFFGQGTRLTVV.

The chain combines TRBV9 with TRBJ1-4; the D gene is possibly TRBD1 (5 bases). CDR1 is SGDLS and CDR2 is YYNGEE in the germline V gene. The CDR3 covers 15 residues. V was shortened by 5 bases and J by 8 bases, with 19 bases between the two germline ends. CDR3: CASSAGGRGGEKLFF. CDR3 nucleotides: TGTGCCAGCAGTGCCGGGGGGAGGGGTGGAGAAAAACTGTTTTTT.

The V call is TRBV12-3 or TRBV12-4, the J call TRBJ1-2; 7 positions match TRBD1. Losses at the gene ends were 6 bases for V and 7 bases for J; bases not matched to a gene: 8. This CDR3 has 13 amino acids. CDR3 residues: CASRGDSETGYTF. CDR3 nucleotides: TGTGCCAGCAGAGGGGACAGCGAAACTGGCTACACCTTC.

The chain has TRBV15 and TRBJ1-2; 10 bases match TRBD1. Per the germline V gene, CDR1 is LNHNV and CDR2 is YYDKDF (reference sequence). V was clipped by 5 bases and J by 3 bases; unmatched bases: 12. There are 17 residues in the CDR3. In DNA form, the CDR3 reads TGTGCCACCAGCCGACTGGACAGGGGGTCCTTCGACTATGGCTACACCTTC. It is translated as CATSRLDRGSFDYGYTF.

This sequence joins TRBV6-5 and TRBJ1-2; perhaps TRBD1 as D (6 bases). CDR1 is MNHEY and CDR2 is SVGAGI in the germline V gene. V lost 0 bases and J 7 bases, leaving 15 bases between the germline ends. CDR3 length: 15 amino acids. The CDR3 DNA reads as TGTGCCAGCAGTTACTCGATACAGGGAGCTTCTGGCTACACCTTC. Its translation is CASSYSIQGASGYTF.

V gene TRBV7-2 combines with J gene TRBJ2-4, with a weak D call TRBD1 (6 bases). Germline assignment: CDR1 SGHTA and CDR2 FQGNSA. V lost 0 bases to trimming and J lost 0 bases, with 12 bases between them. The CDR3 extends over 17 amino acids. CDR3 residues: CASSLAAGVLAKNIQYF. The CDR3 nucleotides are TGTGCCAGCAGCTTAGCAGCAGGGGTTTTAGCCAAAAACATTCAGTACTTC. The variable domain in full, completed from reference TRBV7-2 and TRBJ2-4, reads GAGVSQSPSNKVTEKGKDVELRCDPISGHTALYWYRQSLGQGLEFLIYFQGNSAPDKSGLPSDRFSAERTGGSVSTLTIQRTQQEDSAVYLCASSLAAGVLAKNIQYFGAGTRLSVL.

V gene TRBV3-1 (or the pseudogene TRBV3-2) combines with J gene TRBJ2-7; 12 bases match TRBD1. The CDR3 extends over 15 amino acids. Per germline, CDR1 LGHDT and CDR2 YNNKEL (reference sequence). J gave up 6 bases and V 4 bases, and 7 bases lay outside the gene matches. The CDR3 nucleotides read TGTGCCAGCAGCCCTGGGGGACAGGGGGCTTCCGAGCAGTACTTC. The encoded protein is CASSPGGQGASEQYF.

The chain combines TRBV12-3 or TRBV12-4 with TRBJ1-3; D unresolved. This CDR3 is built from 13 residues. V lost 5 bases, J lost 4 bases, and 9 bases lay in between. The CDR3 loop is CASSLIWGNTIYF. DNA for the CDR3: TGTGCCAGCAGTCTAATTTGGGGAAACACCATATATTTT.

This clone was detected only a few times. The chain uses TRBV30 and TRBJ1-1; a possible D gene is TRBD1 (5 bases). Germline loops: CDR1 GTSNPN, CDR2 SVGIG (reference sequence). Trimming left V 2 bases short and J 6 bases short, with 10 bases between. The length of the CDR3 is 12 residues. The CDR3 DNA reads as TGTGCCTGGAGTAAAGGGGTAGCTGAAGCTTTCTTT. It yields the protein CAWSKGVAEAFF.

The rearrangement links TRBV5-4 to TRBJ2-7; 13 positions agree with TRBD2. The ends lost 6 bases at V and 4 bases at J; junction bases unmatched: 16. This CDR3 has 18 amino acids. Germline CDR1 reads SGHNT; CDR2 reads YYREEE (reference sequence). CDR3 sequence (DNA): TGTGCCAGCACCCCTGCAACTAGCGGGGGGGCCAGCGGGTACGAGCAGTACTTC. This translates into CASTPATSGGASGYEQYF.

The chain carries TRBV2 and TRBJ2-1; 10 bases match TRBD2. Per germline, CDR1 SNHLY and CDR2 FYNNEI. The V segment lost 8 bases and the J segment 6 bases; nucleotides outside the gene matches: 13. This CDR3 has 16 amino acids. CDR3 in DNA: TGTGCCAGCGGGGGGGTCCTAGCGGGAGTGGGCAATGAGCAGTTCTTC. Protein sequence: CASGGVLAGVGNEQFF.

This chain connects TRBV19 to TRBJ1-5; the match to TRBD1 covers 7 bases. V was pared by 4 bases and J by 6 bases, with 9 bases of the junction left unmatched. Germline CDR1 reads LNHDA; CDR2 reads SQIVND (reference sequence). This CDR3 contains 15 residues. The CDR3 region is CASSTVRQGSQPQHF. The CDR3, as DNA: TGTGCCAGTAGTACCGTACGACAGGGAAGTCAGCCCCAGCATTTT.

This clone was counted a single time. The chain has TRBV28 and TRBJ1-5; D is possibly TRBD1 (6 bases). Germline CDR1 reads MDHEN; CDR2 reads SYDVKM. The V end lost 4 bases, the J end lost 3 bases, and 13 bases lay between the germline ends. This CDR3 is 15 amino acids long. The chain's CDR3 is CASSYLGANNQPQHF. The CDR3 bases are TGTGCCAGCAGTTACTTGGGGGCCAACAATCAGCCCCAGCATTTT.

The chain employs TRBV5-3 and TRBJ2-3; D possibly corresponds to TRBD2 (7 bases). TRBV5-3 counts as an open reading frame of uncertain function. The CDR3 consists of 18 residues. Deletions cut 1 base from V and 4 bases from J, with 22 bases between. The CDR3 sequence is CARSLLGGAQGGPDTQYF. The CDR3 nucleotides are TGTGCCAGAAGCTTGTTAGGGGGGGCCCAGGGAGGCCCAGATACGCAGTATTTT.